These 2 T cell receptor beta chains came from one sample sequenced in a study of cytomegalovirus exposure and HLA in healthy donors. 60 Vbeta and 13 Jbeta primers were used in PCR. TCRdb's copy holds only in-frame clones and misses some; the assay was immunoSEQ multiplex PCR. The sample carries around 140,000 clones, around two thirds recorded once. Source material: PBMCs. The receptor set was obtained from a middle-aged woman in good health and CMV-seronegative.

CDR3 sequence: CASSSGQGSYEQYF. DNA for the CDR3: TGTGCCAGCAGCTCGGGACAGGGCTCCTACGAGCAGTACTTC. The V and J genes are TRBV7-3 and TRBJ2-7, with 9 bases lining up with TRBD1. V was clipped by 4 bases and J by 0 bases; unmatched bases: 1. This CDR3 spans 14 amino acids. Germline CDR1 reads SGHTA; CDR2 reads FQGTGA.

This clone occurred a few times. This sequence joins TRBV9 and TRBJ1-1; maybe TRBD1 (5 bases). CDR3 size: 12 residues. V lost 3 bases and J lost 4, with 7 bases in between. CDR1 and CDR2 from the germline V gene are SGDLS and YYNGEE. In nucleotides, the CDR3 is TGTGCCAGCAGCGCAGGGTTCACTGAAGCTTTCTTT. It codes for CASSAGFTEAFF.